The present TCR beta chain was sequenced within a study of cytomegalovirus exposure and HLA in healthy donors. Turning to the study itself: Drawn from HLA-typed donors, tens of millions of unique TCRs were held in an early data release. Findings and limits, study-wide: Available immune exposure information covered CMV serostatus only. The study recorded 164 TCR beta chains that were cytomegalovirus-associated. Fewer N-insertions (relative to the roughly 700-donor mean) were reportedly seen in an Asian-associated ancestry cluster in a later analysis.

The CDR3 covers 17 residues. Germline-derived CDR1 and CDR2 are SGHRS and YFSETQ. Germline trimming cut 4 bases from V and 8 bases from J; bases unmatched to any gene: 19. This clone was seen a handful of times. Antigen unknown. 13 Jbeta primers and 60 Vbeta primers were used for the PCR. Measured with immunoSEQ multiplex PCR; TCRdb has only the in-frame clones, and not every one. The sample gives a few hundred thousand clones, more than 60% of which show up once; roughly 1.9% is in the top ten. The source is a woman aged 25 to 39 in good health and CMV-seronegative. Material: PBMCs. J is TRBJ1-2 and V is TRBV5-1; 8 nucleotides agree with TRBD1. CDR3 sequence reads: CASSPASGQGRVYGYTF. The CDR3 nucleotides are TGCGCCAGCAGCCCAGCATCCGGACAGGGCAGAGTTTACGGCTACACCTTC. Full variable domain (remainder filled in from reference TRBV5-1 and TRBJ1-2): KAGVTQTPRYLIKTRGQQVTLSCSPISGHRSVSWYQQTPGQGLQFLFEYFSETQRNKGNFPGRFSGRQFSNSRSEMNVSTLELGDSALYLCASSPASGQGRVYGYTFGSGTRLTVV.